This T cell receptor beta chain was sequenced in a study of radiotherapy plus CTLA-4 blockade in lung cancer (dated by TCRdb to 2017 to 2018). Regarding the complete study: Objective responses were observed in approximately 17% of enrolled patients, and disease control was achieved in around 30%. What the research found in general, with its limitations: The strongest predictors of response were reported to be early dynamic shifts in blood T cell clones along with a rise in serum interferon-beta following radiation. After treatment with radiotherapy and ipilimumab, TCR clones that originated in tumors expanded in peripheral blood.

The germline V gene (reference sequence) supplies CDR1 MNHEY and CDR2 SMNVEV. Including cysteine and phenylalanine, the CDR3 has 14 amino acids. This entry keeps only the CDR3 DNA: 42 bases, framed from base 1. V is clipped by 6 bases and J by 0 bases, and the sequence between their germline boundaries is 12 bases long. As to this clone: Its antigen is currently not known. No qualities accompany the bases; no much larger clone lies one base away.

The study evaluated CTLA-4 blockade (ipilimumab) given together with focal radiation therapy in patients who had chemo-refractory metastatic non-small-cell lung cancer. Receptors were amplified or captured by the immunoSEQ multiplex PCR assay. TCRdb mirrors the immuneACCESS table, restricted to in-frame sequences. Some clones are absent from its copies; in checked studies, under half trace to an unresolved V gene, and the reason for the others is unknown. The sample has more than 80,000 clones on record, more than 70% of them singletons. In total, the top ten clones hold less than 2.5% of the sample.

Sequenced here: peripheral blood, sampled from a patient treated with radiotherapy plus ipilimumab. The V and J genes are TRBV27 and TRBJ2-7; no D segment can be confidently identified. This sequence was found in a human donor with non-small cell lung cancer that progressed on radiotherapy plus ipilimumab. Some clones in this sample may be carry-over from other donors' samples. The DNA is TGTGCCAGCAGATCCTGGACGGACTCCTACGAGCAGTACTTC. It is translated as CASRSWTDSYEQYF.